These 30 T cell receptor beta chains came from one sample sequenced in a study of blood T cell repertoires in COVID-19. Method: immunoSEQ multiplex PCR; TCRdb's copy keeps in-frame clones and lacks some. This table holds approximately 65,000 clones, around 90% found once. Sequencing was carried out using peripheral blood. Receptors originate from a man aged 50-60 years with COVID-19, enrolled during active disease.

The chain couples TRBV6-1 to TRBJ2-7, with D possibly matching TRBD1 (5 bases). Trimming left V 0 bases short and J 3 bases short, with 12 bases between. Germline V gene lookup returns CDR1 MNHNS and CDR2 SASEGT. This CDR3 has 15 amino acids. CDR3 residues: CASSEAFQGGYEQYF. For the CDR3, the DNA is TGTGCCAGCAGTGAAGCGTTCCAGGGTGGCTACGAGCAGTACTTC.

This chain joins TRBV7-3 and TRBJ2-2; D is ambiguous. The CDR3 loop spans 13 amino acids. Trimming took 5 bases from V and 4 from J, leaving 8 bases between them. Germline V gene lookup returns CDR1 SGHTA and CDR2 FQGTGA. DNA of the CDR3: TGTGCCAGCAGCCTAGGCCCCACCGGGGAGCTGTTTTTT. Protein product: CASSLGPTGELFF.

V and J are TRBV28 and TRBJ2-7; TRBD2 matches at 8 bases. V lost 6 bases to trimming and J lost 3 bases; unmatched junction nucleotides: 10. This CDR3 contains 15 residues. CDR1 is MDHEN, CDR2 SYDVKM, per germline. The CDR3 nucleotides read TGTGCCAGCAGCCAAACTAGCGGTAAGGTCTACGAGCAGTACTTC. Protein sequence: CASSQTSGKVYEQYF.

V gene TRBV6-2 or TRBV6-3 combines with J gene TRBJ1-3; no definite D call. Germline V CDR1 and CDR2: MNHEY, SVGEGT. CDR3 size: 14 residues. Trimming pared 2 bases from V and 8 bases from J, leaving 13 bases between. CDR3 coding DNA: TGTGCCAGCAGTTACAGCCGACGCGGAGACACCATATATTTT. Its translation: CASSYSRRGDTIYF.

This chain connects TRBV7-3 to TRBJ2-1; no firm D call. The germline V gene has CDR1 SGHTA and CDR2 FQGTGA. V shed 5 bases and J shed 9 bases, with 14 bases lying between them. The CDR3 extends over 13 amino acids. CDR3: CASSPGPSGEQFF. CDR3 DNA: TGTGCCAGCAGCCCCGGCCCCTCGGGTGAGCAGTTCTTC.

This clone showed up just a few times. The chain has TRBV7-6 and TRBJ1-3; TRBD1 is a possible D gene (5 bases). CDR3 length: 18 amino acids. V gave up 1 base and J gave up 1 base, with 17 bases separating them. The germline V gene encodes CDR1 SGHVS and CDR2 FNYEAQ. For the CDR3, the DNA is TGTGCCAGCAGCTTAGGCGGGGCAGGGCGGAGATCTGGAAACACCATATATTTT. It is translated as CASSLGGAGRRSGNTIYF.

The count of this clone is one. The CDR3 DNA follows: TGCGCCAGCAGCTTCAGACAGGGTGGATCCTACGAGCAGTACTTC. This sequence encodes CASSFRQGGSYEQYF. The genes are TRBV5-1 and TRBJ2-7; 7 bases match TRBD1. V dropped 2 bases and J dropped 1; count of bases not matched to a gene: 6. CDR1 SGHRS and CDR2 YFSETQ come from the germline V gene. The CDR3 spans 15 residues.

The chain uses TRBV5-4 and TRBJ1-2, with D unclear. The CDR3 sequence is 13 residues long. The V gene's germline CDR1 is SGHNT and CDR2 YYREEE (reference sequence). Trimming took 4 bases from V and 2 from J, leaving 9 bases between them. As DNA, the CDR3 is TGTGCCAGCAGCACACCCACCAACTATGGCTACACCTTC. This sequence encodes CASSTPTNYGYTF. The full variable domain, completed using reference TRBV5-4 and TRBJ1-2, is ETGVTQSPTHLIKTRGQQVTLRCSSQSGHNTVSWYQQALGQGPQFIFQYYREEENGRGNFPPRFSGLQFPNYSSELNVNALELDDSALYLCASSTPTNYGYTFGSGTRLTVV.

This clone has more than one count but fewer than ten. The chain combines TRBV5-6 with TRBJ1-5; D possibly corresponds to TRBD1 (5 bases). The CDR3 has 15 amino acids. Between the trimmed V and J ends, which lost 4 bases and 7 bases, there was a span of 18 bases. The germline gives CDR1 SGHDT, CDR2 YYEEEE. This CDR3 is CASSPGMSRAQPQHF. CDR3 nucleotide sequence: TGTGCCAGCAGCCCGGGTATGAGCAGGGCACAGCCCCAGCATTTT.

The CDR3 region is CASSPGTSGSYEQYF. CDR3 coding DNA: TGTGCCAGCAGCCCCGGGACTAGCGGCTCCTACGAGCAGTACTTC. The chain has TRBV3-1 (or the pseudogene TRBV3-2) and TRBJ2-7; 11 nucleotides agree with TRBD2. The germline V gene encodes CDR1 LGHDT and CDR2 YNNKEL (reference sequence). CDR3 size: 15 residues. Trimming removed 4 bases from V and 0 bases from J; junction bases left unmatched: 2.

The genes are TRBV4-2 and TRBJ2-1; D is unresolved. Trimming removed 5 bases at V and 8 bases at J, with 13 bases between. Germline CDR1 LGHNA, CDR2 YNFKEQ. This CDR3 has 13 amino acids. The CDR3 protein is CASSSQSRDEQFF. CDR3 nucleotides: TGTGCCAGCAGCTCTCAATCCCGCGATGAGCAGTTCTTC.

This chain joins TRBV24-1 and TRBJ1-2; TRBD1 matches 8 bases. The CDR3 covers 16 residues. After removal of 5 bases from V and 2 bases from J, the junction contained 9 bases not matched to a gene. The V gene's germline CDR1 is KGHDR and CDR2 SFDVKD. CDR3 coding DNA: TGTGCCACCAGTGGACTCGGGACAGGAGGAAACTATGGCTACACCTTC. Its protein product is CATSGLGTGGNYGYTF.

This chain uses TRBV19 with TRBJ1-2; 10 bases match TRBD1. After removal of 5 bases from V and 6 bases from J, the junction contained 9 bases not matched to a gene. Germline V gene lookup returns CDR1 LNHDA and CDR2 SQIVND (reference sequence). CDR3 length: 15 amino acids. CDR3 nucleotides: TGTGCCAGTAGTCTCCAGACAGGGGGCAGAGATGGCTACACCTTC. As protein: CASSLQTGGRDGYTF.

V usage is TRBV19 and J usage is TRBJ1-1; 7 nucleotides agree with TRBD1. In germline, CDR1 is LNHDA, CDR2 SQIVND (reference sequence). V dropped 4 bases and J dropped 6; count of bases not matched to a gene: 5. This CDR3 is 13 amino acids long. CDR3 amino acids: CASSKGQPAEAFF. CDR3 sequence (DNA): TGTGCCAGTAGTAAGGGACAGCCTGCTGAAGCTTTCTTT.

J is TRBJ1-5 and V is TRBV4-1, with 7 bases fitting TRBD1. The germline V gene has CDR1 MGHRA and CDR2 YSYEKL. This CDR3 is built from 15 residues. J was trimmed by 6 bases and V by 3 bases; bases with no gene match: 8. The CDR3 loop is CASSQVGTVLQPQHF. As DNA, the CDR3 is TGCGCCAGCAGCCAGGTTGGGACAGTACTTCAGCCCCAGCATTTT.

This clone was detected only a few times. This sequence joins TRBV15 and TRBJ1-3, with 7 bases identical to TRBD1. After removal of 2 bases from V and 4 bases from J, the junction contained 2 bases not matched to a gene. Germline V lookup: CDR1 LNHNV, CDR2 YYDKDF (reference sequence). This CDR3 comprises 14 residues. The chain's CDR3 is CATSRPGQGNTIYF. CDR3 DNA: TGTGCCACCAGCAGACCGGGACAGGGAAACACCATATATTTT.

The chain's CDR3 is CASSVALLAGGEQFF. DNA of the CDR3: TGTGCCAGCAGCGTAGCTTTACTAGCGGGGGGCGAGCAGTTCTTC. This chain uses TRBV9 with TRBJ2-1; TRBD2 matches at 12 bases. The length of the CDR3 is 15 residues. V dropped 0 bases and J dropped 10; count of bases not matched to a gene: 5. The germline CDR1 and CDR2 sequences are SGDLS and YYNGEE.

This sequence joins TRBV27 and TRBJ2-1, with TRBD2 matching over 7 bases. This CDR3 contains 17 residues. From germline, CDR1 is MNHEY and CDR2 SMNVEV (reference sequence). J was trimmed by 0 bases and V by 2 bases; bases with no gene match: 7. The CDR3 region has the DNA TGTGCCAGCAGTTTAGGGGGGGGACGCCCCTCCTACAATGAGCAGTTCTTC. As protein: CASSLGGGRPSYNEQFF.

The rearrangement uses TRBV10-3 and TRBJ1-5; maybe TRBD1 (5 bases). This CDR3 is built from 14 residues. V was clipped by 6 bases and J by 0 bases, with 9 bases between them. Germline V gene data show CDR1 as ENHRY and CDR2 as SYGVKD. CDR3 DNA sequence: TGTGCCATCAGCTACGACAGTAGCAATCAGCCCCAGCATTTT. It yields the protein CAISYDSSNQPQHF.

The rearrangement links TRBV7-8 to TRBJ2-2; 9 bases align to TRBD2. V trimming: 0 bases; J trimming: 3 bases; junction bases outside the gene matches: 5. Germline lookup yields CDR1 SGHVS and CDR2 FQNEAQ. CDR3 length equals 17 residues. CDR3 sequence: CASSLAPQRGDTGELFF. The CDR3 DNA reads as TGTGCCAGCAGCTTAGCCCCTCAGCGGGGGGACACCGGGGAGCTGTTTTTT.

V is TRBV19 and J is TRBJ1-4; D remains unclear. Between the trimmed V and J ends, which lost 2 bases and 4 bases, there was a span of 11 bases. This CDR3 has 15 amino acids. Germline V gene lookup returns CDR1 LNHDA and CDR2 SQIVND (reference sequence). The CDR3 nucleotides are TGTGCCAGTAGTATAACCGGAACGGGTAATGAAAAACTGTTTTTT. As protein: CASSITGTGNEKLFF.

The CDR3 DNA reads as TGTGCCAGCAGCGCACTCGGACAGGGGTACAATGAGCAGTTCTTC. Its translation is CASSALGQGYNEQFF. This chain uses TRBV7-9 with TRBJ2-1, with 9 bases matching TRBD1. CDR3 length equals 15 residues. CDR1 is SEHNR, CDR2 FQNEAQ, per germline (reference sequence). The ends lost 5 bases at V and 4 bases at J; junction bases unmatched: 6.

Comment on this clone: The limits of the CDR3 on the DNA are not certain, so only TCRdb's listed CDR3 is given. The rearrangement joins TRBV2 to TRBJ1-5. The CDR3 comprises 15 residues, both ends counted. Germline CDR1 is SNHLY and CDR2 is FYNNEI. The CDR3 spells CASSVGPGGNQPQHF.

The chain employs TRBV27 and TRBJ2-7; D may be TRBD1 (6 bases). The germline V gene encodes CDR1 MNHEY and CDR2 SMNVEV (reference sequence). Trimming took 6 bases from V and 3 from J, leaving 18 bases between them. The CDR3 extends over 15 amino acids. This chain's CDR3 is CASRTQGSGVYEQYF. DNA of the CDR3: TGTGCCAGCAGGACACAGGGCTCCGGGGTCTACGAGCAGTACTTC.

CDR3 nucleotide sequence: TGTGCCAGCAGCTTATCACAGGGCTTCAATCAGCCCCAGCATTTT. The encoded protein is CASSLSQGFNQPQHF. This chain links TRBV11-3 with TRBJ1-5, with D tentatively TRBD1 (6 bases). V lost 2 bases, J lost 3 bases, and 11 bases lay in between. Germline V gene sequence: CDR1 SGHNT, CDR2 YENEEA. The CDR3 loop spans 15 amino acids.

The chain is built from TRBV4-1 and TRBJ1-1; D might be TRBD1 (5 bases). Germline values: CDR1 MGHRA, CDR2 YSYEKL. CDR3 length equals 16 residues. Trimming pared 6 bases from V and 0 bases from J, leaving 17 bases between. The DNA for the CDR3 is TGCGCCAGCAGGCGGGGGTTCCTTCTCATGAACACTGAAGCTTTCTTT. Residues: CASRRGFLLMNTEAFF.

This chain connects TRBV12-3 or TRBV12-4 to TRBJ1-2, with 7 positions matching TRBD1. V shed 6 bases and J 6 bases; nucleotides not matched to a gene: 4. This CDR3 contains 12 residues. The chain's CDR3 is CASRTGENGYTF. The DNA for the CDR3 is TGTGCCAGCAGAACAGGGGAGAATGGCTACACCTTC.

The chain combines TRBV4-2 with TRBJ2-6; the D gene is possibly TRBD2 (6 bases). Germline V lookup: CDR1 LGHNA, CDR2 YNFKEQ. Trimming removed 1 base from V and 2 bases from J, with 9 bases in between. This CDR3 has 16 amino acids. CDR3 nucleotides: TGTGCCAGCAGCCAAGTGGGGGGAGCTGGGGCCAACGTCCTGACTTTC. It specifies CASSQVGGAGANVLTF.

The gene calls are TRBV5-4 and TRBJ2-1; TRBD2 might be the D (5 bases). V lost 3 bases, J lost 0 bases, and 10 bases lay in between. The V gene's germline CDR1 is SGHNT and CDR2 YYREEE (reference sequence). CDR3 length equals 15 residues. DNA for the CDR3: TGTGCCAGCAGCTCTGGACTGAGCTCCTACAATGAGCAGTTCTTC. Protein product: CASSSGLSSYNEQFF.

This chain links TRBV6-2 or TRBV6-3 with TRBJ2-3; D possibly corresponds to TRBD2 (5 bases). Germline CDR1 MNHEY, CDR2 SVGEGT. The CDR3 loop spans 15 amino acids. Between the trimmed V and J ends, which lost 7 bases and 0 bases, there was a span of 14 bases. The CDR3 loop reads CASTPVGVSTDTQYF. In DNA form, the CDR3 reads TGTGCCAGCACCCCGGTGGGAGTAAGCACAGATACGCAGTATTTT.